The rows below give T cell receptor beta chains drawn from one sample of a study of cytomegalovirus exposure and HLA in healthy donors. Repertoires were generated with immunoSEQ multiplex PCR, while TCRdb's copy carries only in-frame clones and drops some. The sample consists of approximately 97,000 clones, 78% of them appearing once. Sample: PBMCs. Receptor source: a woman aged 40 to 50 in good health and CMV-seropositive. Both conserved end residues are part of each CDR3. A D gene is named only where the DNA matches it firmly. For some rows the clone size is stated as once, few or many, or as a class when expanded; others skip it.

TRBV9	-	-	TRBJ2-5	CASSGGAEETQYF	TGTGCCAGCAGCGGAGGAGCGGAAGAGACCCAGTACTTC
TRBV4-1	TRBD1	-	TRBJ2-7	CASRLNRDSRYEQYF	TGCGCCAGCAGGCTTAACCGGGACAGCAGATACGAGCAGTACTTC
TRBV2	-	-	TRBJ1-5	CASSDHLSNQPQHF	TGTGCCAGCAGTGACCATCTAAGCAATCAGCCCCAGCATTTT
TRBV10-3	-	-	TRBJ2-5	CAISEGGSQSGTQYF	TGTGCCATCAGTGAAGGGGGAAGTCAGTCAGGGACCCAGTACTTC
TRBV19	-	few	TRBJ1-5	CASQNSIRNQPQHF	TGTGCCAGTCAGAACAGTATACGAAATCAGCCCCAGCATTTT
TRBV5-6	-	few	TRBJ2-3	CASSSLSTDTQYF	TGTGCCAGCAGCTCCTTGAGCACAGATACGCAGTATTTT
TRBV5-4	TRBD1	-	TRBJ2-3	CASSRDRGSFDTQYF	TGTGCCAGCAGCCGGGACAGGGGTTCTTTTGATACGCAGTATTTT
TRBV7-8	TRBD1	-	TRBJ1-1	CASSLRQGAENTEAFF	TGTGCCAGCAGCTTACGACAGGGGGCGGAGAACACTGAAGCTTTCTTT
TRBV5-4	TRBD1	-	TRBJ2-2	CASSLRGQGIPGELFF	TGTGCCAGCAGCTTAAGGGGACAGGGAATTCCCGGGGAGCTGTTTTTT
TRBV15	TRBD2	-	TRBJ2-3	CATSRPPGLATATQYF	TGTGCCACCAGCAGACCACCCGGACTAGCGACAGCTACGCAGTATTTT
TRBV28	-	-	TRBJ2-2	CASSLGGGRTGELFF	TGTGCCAGCAGCCTCGGCGGGGGCCGGACCGGGGAGCTGTTTTTT
TRBV21-1	-	-	TRBJ1-2	CASSKIKDRDRANYGYTF	TGTGCCAGCAGCAAAATAAAAGACAGAGACAGGGCTAACTATGGCTACACCTTC
TRBV7-7	-	-	TRBJ2-5	CASSLIGGEGETQYF	TGTGCTAGCAGCTTAATAGGGGGTGAGGGGGAGACCCAGTACTTC
TRBV4-1	-	once	TRBJ2-2	CASSQAAENTGELFF	TGCGCCAGCAGCCAAGCAGCGGAGAACACCGGGGAGCTGTTTTTT
TRBV2	-	-	TRBJ1-2	CASSQSLAGYTF	TGTGCCAGCAGTCAGTCATTGGCTGGCTACACCTTC
TRBV6-5	TRBD1	-	TRBJ2-1	CASSPAGDRENEQFF	TGTGCCAGCAGTCCAGCAGGGGACAGGGAAAATGAGCAGTTCTTC
TRBV7-9	TRBD2	-	TRBJ2-7	CSSSEGRSGTSSEQYF	TGTTCCAGCAGCGAGGGACGTAGCGGGACCTCCTCCGAGCAGTACTTC
TRBV14	-	once	TRBJ2-2	CASSQDRQSTGELFF	TGTGCCAGCAGCCAAGACCGACAGTCAACCGGGGAGCTGTTTTTT
TRBV2	TRBD2	-	TRBJ2-1	CASSGLAGESYNEQFF	TGTGCCAGCAGTGGACTAGCGGGAGAATCCTACAATGAGCAGTTCTTC
TRBV7-6	TRBD1	-	TRBJ1-2	CASSPAGGRGYTF	TGTGCCAGCAGCCCGGCAGGGGGGAGAGGCTACACCTTC
TRBV6-5	TRBD1	few	TRBJ1-1	CATRQGDTEAFF	TGTGCCACCAGACAGGGAGACACTGAAGCTTTCTTT
TRBV6-5	-	-	TRBJ2-7	CASSYSGRGVPYEQYF	TGTGCCAGCAGTTACTCGGGCAGGGGGGTCCCCTACGAGCAGTACTTC
TRBV5-1	TRBD1	-	TRBJ2-2	CASSTGQLETGELFF	TGCGCCAGCAGCACGGGACAGTTGGAAACCGGGGAGCTGTTTTTT
TRBV7-9	-	-	TRBJ2-3	CASSPGLTDTQYF	TGTGCCAGCAGCCCGGGTCTCACAGATACGCAGTATTTT
TRBV11-3	-	-	TRBJ2-1	CASSLGEGGYNEQFF	TGTGCCAGCAGCTTAGGTGAGGGCGGTTACAATGAGCAGTTCTTC
TRBV7-3	-	-	TRBJ2-1	CASSLVAGARGNEQFF	TGTGCCAGCAGCTTGGTGGCGGGAGCCAGGGGCAATGAGCAGTTCTTC